These T cell receptor beta chains were read from a single sample in a study of cytomegalovirus exposure and HLA in healthy donors. Generated by immunoSEQ multiplex PCR, the TCRdb table keeps only in-frame clones and is missing some. The sample shows 160,000 or so clones, roughly 79% of them seen only once. The sequenced sample consisted of PBMCs. These receptors originate from a woman aged 45-65 years in good health and CMV-seronegative. Both conserved end residues are part of each CDR3. The order of the fields is J gene, V gene, CDR3 protein.

J: TRBJ2-3
V: TRBV9
CDR3: CASSVVGRGGTQYF

J: TRBJ2-6
V: TRBV5-1
CDR3: CASSQKSSGANVLTF

J: TRBJ2-6
V: TRBV6-5
CDR3: CASRLGGSGANVLTF

J: TRBJ2-2
V: TRBV4-2
CDR3: CASSRSGLANTGELFF

J: TRBJ2-5
V: TRBV7-9
CDR3: CASSSVRLDRKETQYF

J: TRBJ2-1
V: TRBV6-4
CDR3: CASSQTSDSYNEQFF

J: TRBJ1-6
V: TRBV30
CDR3: CAWRKGKDNSPLHF

J: TRBJ1-4
V: TRBV7-9
CDR3: CASSLRTATNEKLFF

J: TRBJ2-1
V: TRBV4-2
CDR3: CASSTAPSAYNEQFF

J: TRBJ1-4
V: TRBV28
CDR3: CASIRGYGTNEKLFF

J: TRBJ1-2
V: TRBV9
CDR3: CASSSRQGDYGYTF

J: TRBJ1-6
V: TRBV19
CDR3: CASSGVAGTGIDYNSPLHF

J: TRBJ2-2
V: TRBV30
CDR3: CAWRARGLTGELFF

J: TRBJ2-1
V: TRBV7-2
CDR3: CASSLDWDYLFF

J: TRBJ2-1
V: TRBV7-9
CDR3: CASSSGQGSYNEQFF

J: TRBJ1-1
V: TRBV6-5
CDR3: CASSYSRAANTEAFF

J: TRBJ2-1
V: TRBV28
CDR3: CASSRGTSGYNEQFF

J: TRBJ2-1
V: TRBV7-3
CDR3: CASSLNPGEQFF

J: TRBJ1-1
V: TRBV18
CDR3: CASSQTGDTEAFF

J: TRBJ1-4
V: TRBV7-2
CDR3: CASSRPGQGQEKLFF

J: TRBJ1-2
V: TRBV7-2
CDR3: CASNKEGRGLYYGYTF

J: TRBJ1-4
V: TRBV28
CDR3: CASSSLRGRWGEKLFF

J: TRBJ2-7
V: TRBV19
CDR3: CASSTGGAFEQYF

J: TRBJ2-1
V: TRBV19
CDR3: CASRTRLGEQFF

J: TRBJ2-2
V: TRBV7-2
CDR3: CASSWGTGINTGELFF

J: TRBJ2-3
V: TRBV7-8
CDR3: CASSTRGGGTDTQYF

J: TRBJ1-1
V: TRBV19
CDR3: CASDIGTGGQTEAFF

J: TRBJ2-7
V: TRBV5-6
CDR3: CASSKDRVQYEQYF

J: TRBJ1-5
V: TRBV5-6
CDR3: CASSLKGGVGYGNQPQHF

J: TRBJ1-3
V: TRBV6-5
CDR3: CASSYDKGAGNTIYF

J: TRBJ1-6
V: TRBV6-5
CDR3: CASSASGGANSPLHF

J: TRBJ2-1
V: TRBV5-4
CDR3: CASSSNGLAGIVLRNEQFF

J: TRBJ1-1
V: TRBV11-3
CDR3: CASSIRDRNTEAFF